One and the same sample provided the 29 T cell receptor beta chains below, sequenced in a study of CD8+CD57+ T cells in acquired aplastic anemia. CDR3 and TCR beta VDJ profiling relied on a genomic DNA template. TCRdb re-analysed the reads in MiXCR, keeping a single row per CDR3 protein. Here the sample spans roughly 500,000 distinct CDR3 sequences, roughly a third being singletons. Patients who underwent sequencing had shown CD8+CD57+ cell expansion by flow cytometry. Sequenced: sorted CD4+, CD8+, or CD8+CD57+ T cells (not recorded which) from PBMCs. The receptors shown here come from a human donor with aplastic anemia.

This clonotype has more than one count but fewer than ten. V gene TRBV9 combines with J gene TRBJ2-2, with 7 nucleotides matching TRBD1. With V trimmed by 4 bases and J by 1 base, 10 bases remained unmatched. From germline, CDR1 is SGDLS and CDR2 YYNGEE. The CDR3 totals 17 residues. The CDR3 nucleotides are TGTGCCAGCAGCCCAGGGGGAAGGGCCGTGAACACCGGGGAGCTGTTTTTT. Its protein is CASSPGGRAVNTGELFF.

This clonotype was recorded many times. The V call is TRBV24-1, the J call TRBJ2-3; no clear D. Germline V CDR1 and CDR2: KGHDR, SFDVKD. The CDR3 contains 11 residues. V lost 5 bases to trimming and J lost 6 bases, with 5 bases between them. The CDR3 sequence: CATSGADTQYF. The CDR3 DNA follows: TGTGCCACCAGTGGCGCTGATACGCAGTATTTT.

In its sample, this clonotype was seen once. The chain has TRBV19 and TRBJ2-1; 8 nucleotides match TRBD2. The CDR3 length is 16 residues. V was pared by 4 bases and J by 2 bases, with 7 bases of the junction left unmatched. The V gene's germline CDR1 is LNHDA and CDR2 SQIVND (reference sequence). As DNA, the CDR3 is TGTGCCAGTAGTACCATAGCGGGACCCACCTACAATGAGCAGTTCTTC. It is translated as CASSTIAGPTYNEQFF.

The rearrangement links TRBV5-8 to TRBJ2-2; 8 positions agree with TRBD1. Trimming cost V 4 bases and J 5 bases; bases outside gene matches: 7. Germline CDR1 SGHTS, CDR2 YDEGEE. This CDR3 comprises 15 residues. The CDR3 protein is CASSRGQGDTGELFF. The CDR3 nucleotides read TGTGCCAGCAGCCGCGGACAGGGTGATACCGGGGAGCTGTTTTTT. Looking up the rest from reference TRBV5-8 and TRBJ2-2 gives the full variable domain: EAGVTQSPTHLIKTRGQQATLRCSPISGHTSVYWYQQALGLGLQFLLWYDEGEERNRGNFPPRFSGRQFPNYSSELNVNALELEDSALYLCASSRGQGDTGELFFGEGSRLTVL.

Concerning this clonotype itself: Compared with germline, one end of the junction differs, possibly owing to a read error. This chain links TRBV15 with TRBJ1-2; D not certain. This CDR3 contains 14 residues. Germline CDR1 and CDR2: LNHNV and YYDKDF (reference sequence). The CDR3 loop is CTTSSPWEVRGYTF. The CDR3 nucleotides are TGTACCACCAGCAGCCCCTGGGAGGTGCGAGGCTACACCTTC.

In this sample, this clonotype turned up many times. The chain employs TRBV2 and TRBJ2-5, with D unresolved. The CDR3 sequence is 14 residues long. The V gene's germline CDR1 is SNHLY and CDR2 FYNNEI. V was cut by 6 bases and J by 4 bases, with 15 bases left in between. CDR3 sequence (DNA): TGTGCCAGCAGGGCGAAGTGGGTTGGAGAGACCCAGTACTTC. It codes for CASRAKWVGETQYF.

The rearrangement links TRBV11-2 to TRBJ2-5, with a tentative D call TRBD1 (6 bases). Germline assignment: CDR1 SGHAT and CDR2 FQNNGV. The V gene lost 0 bases and the J gene lost 1 base, with 18 bases spanning the gap. The CDR3 totals 18 residues. CDR3: CASSLEVGQGLTQETQYF. In nucleotides, the CDR3 is TGTGCCAGCAGCTTAGAAGTCGGGCAGGGGCTGACCCAAGAGACCCAGTACTTC.

This clonotype was detected many times. The chain combines TRBV2 with TRBJ2-3; the D gene could be TRBD1 or TRBD2 (5 bases each). Trimming removed 7 bases at V and 1 base at J, with 15 bases between. The V gene's germline CDR1 is SNHLY and CDR2 FYNNEI. CDR3 length equals 15 residues. CDR3 protein: CASMNGARGTDTQYF. CDR3 nucleotide sequence: TGTGCCAGCATGAACGGGGCTAGAGGCACAGATACGCAGTATTTT.

This clonotype was observed a single time. This may arise from a read error, as a much more abundant clone is one base away. The V gene is TRBV20-1, the J gene TRBJ2-1; D tentatively fits TRBD1 or TRBD2 (5 bases each). The J call may be wrong; the DNA end is better matched by TRBJ2-7. Germline V CDR1 and CDR2: DFQATT, SNEGSKA (reference sequence). CDR3 length: 12 residues. CDR3 residues: CSARGSWGEQYF. The CDR3 coding sequence is TGCAGTGCTAGAGGAAGCTGGGGGGAGCAGTACTTC.

This clonotype was counted ten times or more. In nucleotides, the CDR3 is TGTGCCAGCAGCCCAGACAGAATTGCTTCCCACGAGCAGTACTTC. It codes for CASSPDRIASHEQYF. The chain is built from TRBV2 and TRBJ2-7; D possibly corresponds to TRBD1 (5 bases). The CDR3 runs to 15 residues. CDR1 is SNHLY, CDR2 FYNNEI, per germline. The germline V and J ends were trimmed by 6 bases and 5 bases, with 20 bases remaining between them.

This chain links TRBV3-1 with TRBJ2-6; D is perhaps TRBD1 or TRBD2 (5 bases each). The V gene's germline CDR1 is LGHDT and CDR2 YNNKEL (reference sequence). The CDR3 runs 15 residues. Trimming removed 4 bases at V and 4 bases at J, with 11 bases between. CDR3 loop: CASSPGTTGANVLTF. The CDR3 nucleotides read TGTGCCAGCAGCCCAGGGACGACAGGGGCCAACGTCCTGACTTTC.

The chain carries TRBV11-1 and TRBJ1-5; no clear D. The CDR3 has 13 amino acids. Germline CDR1 reads SGHAT; CDR2 reads FQDESV (reference sequence). Trimming cost V 2 bases and J 4 bases, with 6 bases left between them. The CDR3 region is CASSLNRNQPQHF. DNA of the CDR3: TGTGCCAGCAGCTTAAACAGAAATCAGCCCCAGCATTTT.

The chain is built from TRBV11-1 and TRBJ1-1; maybe TRBD1 (6 bases). V shed 5 bases and J shed 3 bases, with 25 bases lying between them. The CDR3 loop spans 18 amino acids. Germline-derived CDR1 and CDR2 are SGHAT and FQDESV (reference sequence). The CDR3 DNA is TGTGCCAGCAGCCCGGCGCCGGGACACAAAAGAAAGGACACTGAAGCTTTCTTT. Encoded protein: CASSPAPGHKRKDTEAFF.

Remarks on this clonotype: The junction and the germline gene differ at one end; a read error may be behind it. The rearrangement joins TRBV5-1 to TRBJ2-7; TRBD2 matches at 9 bases. Germline lookup yields CDR1 SGHRS and CDR2 YFSETQ. This CDR3 contains 15 residues. CDR3 in amino acids: CASSLRLAASYERYF. CDR3 sequence (DNA): TGCGCCAGCAGCTTGAGACTAGCGGCCTCCTACGAGCGGTACTTC.

J is TRBJ2-2 and V is TRBV7-9; 9 bases fit TRBD1. The trim removed 5 bases at V and 1 base at J, leaving 8 bases unmatched. The CDR3 is 17 residues long. In germline, CDR1 is SEHNR, CDR2 FQNEAQ (reference sequence). CDR3 sequence (DNA): TGTGCCAGCAGCCAAGGACAGGGGCTAGGGAACACCGGGGAGCTGTTTTTT. Translating gives CASSQGQGLGNTGELFF.

This clonotype turned up a few times. This chain uses TRBV9 with TRBJ2-2, with 8 bases fitting TRBD2. The CDR3 has 17 amino acids. V was pared by 0 bases and J by 6 bases, with 10 bases of the junction left unmatched. CDR1 and CDR2 from the germline V gene are SGDLS and YYNGEE. The CDR3 protein is CASSVDPGTRDAGELFF. The CDR3 DNA is TGTGCCAGCAGCGTAGATCCCGGGACTAGGGACGCCGGGGAGCTGTTTTTT.

In its sample, this clonotype was seen many times. The rearrangement joins TRBV24-1 to TRBJ2-2; D is perhaps TRBD2 (5 bases). Trimming shortened V by 10 bases and J by 6 bases, and 14 bases separated the two germline ends. This CDR3 comprises 13 residues. Per germline, CDR1 KGHDR and CDR2 SFDVKD. DNA for the CDR3: TGTGCCACGGCATCTAGCTACGCCGGGGAGCTGTTTTTT. The encoded protein is CATASSYAGELFF.

This clonotype showed up many times. This chain connects TRBV9 to TRBJ1-2; D gene ambiguous. Trimming cost V 0 bases and J 5 bases, with 14 bases left between them. This CDR3 contains 15 residues. Looked up from germline, CDR1 is SGDLS and CDR2 is YYNGEE. The CDR3 spells CASSVESGGKYGYTF. The CDR3 region has the DNA TGTGCCAGCAGCGTAGAATCGGGAGGGAAGTATGGCTACACCTTC. Full variable domain (rest looked up from reference TRBV9 and TRBJ1-2): DSGVTQTPKHLITATGQRVTLRCSPRSGDLSVYWYQQSLDQGLQFLIQYYNGEERAKGNILERFSAQQFPDLHSELNLSSLELGDSALYFCASSVESGGKYGYTFGSGTRLTVV.

The genes are TRBV4-2 and TRBJ1-2; a possible D gene is TRBD1 (5 bases). V lost 1 base, J lost 4 bases, and 16 bases lay in between. Germline CDR1 LGHNA, CDR2 YNFKEQ. The CDR3 consists of 16 residues. The CDR3 nucleotides read TGTGCCAGCAGCCAAGGACCGGGCCAGGGATCCTATGGCTACACCTTC. It translates to CASSQGPGQGSYGYTF.

This clonotype was counted at least ten times. The chain combines TRBV7-3 with TRBJ2-7, with 8 bases aligning to TRBD1. V shed 5 bases, J shed 6 bases, and the junction held 9 bases outside the gene matches. The CDR3 totals 14 residues. Germline V gives CDR1 SGHTA, CDR2 FQGTGA. The CDR3 nucleotides read TGTGCCAGCAGCCTTTGGCAGGGGGCCTCCGAGCAGTACTTC. This gives the protein CASSLWQGASEQYF.

The chain links TRBV9 to TRBJ1-2, with 9 bases aligning to TRBD1. Germline CDR1 SGDLS, CDR2 YYNGEE. V lost 3 bases, J lost 5 bases, and 8 bases stayed unmatched. The CDR3 length is 15 residues. The DNA for the CDR3 is TGTGCCAGCAGCGGACCGGGACAGGGACCTTATGGCTACACCTTC. It specifies CASSGPGQGPYGYTF. The variable domain in full, completed from reference TRBV9 and TRBJ1-2, reads DSGVTQTPKHLITATGQRVTLRCSPRSGDLSVYWYQQSLDQGLQFLIQYYNGEERAKGNILERFSAQQFPDLHSELNLSSLELGDSALYFCASSGPGQGPYGYTFGSGTRLTVV.

V gene TRBV7-2 combines with J gene TRBJ1-2, with 8 bases matching TRBD1. Per germline, CDR1 SGHTA and CDR2 FQGNSA. This CDR3 is 13 amino acids long. V gave up 3 bases and J gave up 9 bases; unmatched junction bases: 6. The CDR3 protein is CASSFRGHESYTF. In DNA, the CDR3 is TGTGCCAGCAGCTTCAGGGGGCATGAGAGCTACACCTTC. Filled out from reference TRBV7-2 and TRBJ1-2, the complete variable domain reads GAGVSQSPSNKVTEKGKDVELRCDPISGHTALYWYRQSLGQGLEFLIYFQGNSAPDKSGLPSDRFSAERTGGSVSTLTIQRTQQEDSAVYLCASSFRGHESYTFGSGTRLTVV.

This clonotype has a count of ten or more. V usage is TRBV2 and J usage is TRBJ1-5; maybe TRBD1 (5 bases). Germline loops: CDR1 SNHLY, CDR2 FYNNEI. V lost 6 bases and J 7 bases, leaving 10 bases between the germline ends. The CDR3 has 12 amino acids. The CDR3 reads CASRRWGQPQHF. CDR3 coding DNA: TGTGCCAGCAGGAGGTGGGGGCAGCCCCAGCATTTT.

This clonotype was seen ten or more times. This chain joins TRBV7-9 and TRBJ1-3; D call uncertain. The germline CDR1 and CDR2 sequences are SEHNR and FQNEAQ (reference sequence). The V gene lost 2 bases and the J gene lost 6 bases, with 8 bases spanning the gap. The CDR3 length is 13 residues. CDR3 DNA: TGTGCCAGCAGCTTATTTCAGACAAACACCATATATTTT. Its protein product is CASSLFQTNTIYF.

This clonotype came up a few times. Germline is not matched at one junction end, which may reflect a read error. The rearrangement links TRBV2 to TRBJ2-7; no clear D gene. The CDR3 spans 13 residues. From germline, CDR1 is SNHLY and CDR2 FYNNEI. The CDR3 protein is CASSQVAIYGQYF. In nucleotides, the CDR3 is TGTGCCAGCAGCCAGGTGGCAATATACGGGCAGTACTTC.

V and J are TRBV25-1 and TRBJ2-7, with TRBD2 matching over 12 bases. Germline CDR1 reads MGHDK; CDR2 reads SYGVNS. V shed 6 bases and J 7 bases; nucleotides not matched to a gene: 4. The CDR3 contains 13 residues. CDR3 region: CASRLAGGREQYF. In DNA, the CDR3 is TGTGCCAGCAGGCTAGCGGGAGGGAGGGAGCAGTACTTC.

The table lists this clonotype with a few counts. This may come from a read error, since a much larger clone is one base off. The CDR3, as DNA: TGTGCCAGCAATCCGGGAGAGGCAAGCAATCAGCCCCAGCATTTT. As protein: CASNPGEASNQPQHF. This chain connects TRBV2 to TRBJ1-5, with D uncertain. Per germline, CDR1 SNHLY and CDR2 FYNNEI. This CDR3 region has 15 residues. Trimming pared 7 bases from V and 1 base from J, leaving 14 bases between.

The chain couples TRBV20-1 to TRBJ1-5, with D maybe TRBD1 (5 bases). V lost 5 bases and J 2 bases, leaving 10 bases between the germline ends. Germline V gene data show CDR1 as DFQATT and CDR2 as SNEGSKA (reference sequence). The CDR3 length is 13 residues. The CDR3 DNA follows: TGCAGTGCTGGCAGGGTTGGCAATCAGCCCCAGCATTTT. Amino acid sequence: CSAGRVGNQPQHF.

J is TRBJ2-1 and V is TRBV5-1; no definite D call. Trimming cost V 4 bases and J 6 bases, with 14 bases left between them. Germline-derived CDR1 and CDR2 are SGHRS and YFSETQ. There are 14 residues in the CDR3. CDR3 bases: TGCGCCAGCAGCCTCCTTTTTGGGTCCAATGAGCAGTTCTTC. Amino acid sequence: CASSLLFGSNEQFF.